Below, 17 T cell receptor beta chains from the same sample are listed, as sequenced in a study of blood T cell repertoires in COVID-19. The method was immunoSEQ multiplex PCR; TCRdb's version includes in-frame clones alone and lacks a portion of them. Altogether some 200,000 clones are present, roughly 80% being singletons, with the ten largest covering 10%. Sequenced material: peripheral blood. These TCRs come from an elderly woman with acute or convalescent COVID-19.

The rearrangement links TRBV19 to TRBJ1-1; D uncertain. Germline assignment: CDR1 LNHDA and CDR2 SQIVND (reference sequence). This CDR3 has 15 amino acids. Trimming removed 4 bases from V and 1 base from J, with 13 bases in between. DNA of the CDR3: TGTGCCAGTAGTACCCCCCTGGGCCGGAACACTGAAGCTTTCTTT. Residues: CASSTPLGRNTEAFF.

The rearrangement links TRBV24-1 to TRBJ2-5, with 8 bases aligning to TRBD2. The J segment lost 5 bases and the V segment lost 3 bases, leaving 7 bases of the junction unmatched. This CDR3 comprises 15 residues. Germline loops: CDR1 KGHDR, CDR2 SFDVKD. This CDR3 is CATSDTGGPRETQYF. For the CDR3, the DNA is TGTGCCACCAGTGATACGGGAGGGCCTCGGGAGACCCAGTACTTC.

The chain links TRBV6-2 or TRBV6-3 to TRBJ1-2; maybe TRBD1 (6 bases). CDR3 length equals 15 residues. Deletions cut 2 bases from V and 6 bases from J, with 16 bases between. CDR1 and CDR2 from the germline V gene are MNHEY and SVGEGT. CDR3 sequence reads: CASSYPRRTAHGYTF. The DNA for the CDR3 is TGTGCCAGCAGTTACCCCCGGCGGACAGCCCATGGCTACACCTTC.

The chain combines TRBV5-4 with TRBJ1-1; 8 nucleotides match TRBD1. Germline V gives CDR1 SGHNT, CDR2 YYREEE (reference sequence). V trimming: 2 bases; J trimming: 7 bases; junction bases outside the gene matches: 7. The CDR3 sequence is 14 residues long. The chain's CDR3 is CASSFGQGANEAFF. CDR3 nucleotide sequence: TGTGCCAGCAGCTTCGGCCAGGGGGCGAATGAAGCTTTCTTT.

The rearrangement joins TRBV5-4 to TRBJ2-3; D not certain. Trimming pared 2 bases from V and 1 base from J, leaving 11 bases between. CDR3 length: 15 residues. Per germline, CDR1 SGHNT and CDR2 YYREEE (reference sequence). CDR3 amino acids: CASSFPGEGTDTQYF. The CDR3 region has the DNA TGTGCCAGCAGCTTCCCGGGTGAGGGCACAGATACGCAGTATTTT. The full variable domain, rest sourced from reference TRBV5-4 and TRBJ2-3, is ETGVTQSPTHLIKTRGQQVTLRCSSQSGHNTVSWYQQALGQGPQFIFQYYREEENGRGNFPPRFSGLQFPNYSSELNVNALELDDSALYLCASSFPGEGTDTQYFGPGTRLTVL.

The CDR3 DNA reads as TGTGCCAGCAGCCTCCTCTTGGGGGGGGGTACGGACGAGCAGTACTTC. Encoded protein: CASSLLLGGGTDEQYF. The J gene is TRBJ2-7, the V gene TRBV11-2; 7 bases are shared with TRBD2. The V and J ends lost 5 bases and 5 bases, in that order; junction bases with no gene match: 15. The CDR3 extends over 16 amino acids. Germline values: CDR1 SGHAT, CDR2 FQNNGV.

The J gene is TRBJ2-4, the V gene TRBV19; 12 bases map to TRBD1. The V gene's germline CDR1 is LNHDA and CDR2 SQIVND (reference sequence). The CDR3 extends over 17 amino acids. V was clipped by 6 bases and J by 0 bases; unmatched bases: 6. The CDR3 is CASRRRDRGLAKNIQYF. CDR3 sequence (DNA): TGTGCCAGTAGACGCCGGGACAGGGGGCTAGCCAAAAACATTCAGTACTTC.

V usage is TRBV4-3 and J usage is TRBJ1-1, with 8 positions matching TRBD1. CDR3 length equals 15 residues. Germline CDR1 and CDR2: LGHNA and YSLEER. The V and J ends lost 5 bases and 0 bases, in that order; junction bases with no gene match: 5. CDR3 bases: TGCGCCAGCAGCGATGGACAGGGAGTGAACACTGAAGCTTTCTTT. Amino acid sequence: CASSDGQGVNTEAFF.

This clone was seen a single time. The genes are TRBV5-1 and TRBJ1-1; TRBD1 matches 7 bases. In germline, CDR1 is SGHRS, CDR2 YFSETQ. V lost 2 bases, J lost 8 bases, and 6 bases stayed unmatched. The length of the CDR3 is 13 residues. The CDR3 is CASSFHLDREAFF. The DNA for the CDR3 is TGCGCCAGCAGCTTCCACTTGGACAGGGAAGCTTTCTTT.

V usage is TRBV19 and J usage is TRBJ1-5; TRBD1 matches 9 bases. The germline CDR1 and CDR2 sequences are LNHDA and SQIVND (reference sequence). CDR3 length equals 15 residues. The ends lost 6 bases at V and 5 bases at J; junction bases unmatched: 8. DNA of the CDR3: TGTGCCAGTAGGAACCGGGACAGGGTTGATCAGCCCCAGCATTTT. As protein: CASRNRDRVDQPQHF.

This rearrangement joins TRBV5-1 to TRBJ2-2, with 12 bases identical to TRBD2. This CDR3 is built from 15 residues. Trimming cost V 3 bases and J 6 bases; bases outside gene matches: 3. Germline loops: CDR1 SGHRS, CDR2 YFSETQ. CDR3 amino acids: CASSSRLAGAGELFF. In nucleotides, the CDR3 is TGCGCCAGCAGCTCAAGACTAGCGGGGGCCGGGGAGCTGTTTTTT.

The genes are TRBV5-4 and TRBJ2-7; 11 bases are shared with TRBD2. V lost 1 base to trimming and J lost 5 bases; unmatched junction nucleotides: 2. This CDR3 is built from 14 residues. In germline, CDR1 is SGHNT, CDR2 YYREEE (reference sequence). The CDR3 DNA follows: TGTGCCAGCAGCTTGACTAGCGGGAGCGACGAGCAGTACTTC. Translated: CASSLTSGSDEQYF.

This chain links TRBV10-3 with TRBJ1-1; 8 positions match TRBD1. The CDR3 is 13 amino acids. Germline lookup yields CDR1 ENHRY and CDR2 SYGVKD. V lost 3 bases, J lost 4 bases, and 1 base stayed unmatched. The CDR3 spells CAISDGTGTEAFF. CDR3 DNA: TGTGCCATCAGTGACGGGACAGGCACTGAAGCTTTCTTT.

The chain links TRBV9 to TRBJ1-2, with 7 bases lining up with TRBD1. From germline, CDR1 is SGDLS and CDR2 YYNGEE. The CDR3 runs 14 residues. Unmatched junction bases numbered 5, after V lost 1 base and J lost 5 bases. The CDR3 protein is CASSVTRTGYGYTF. CDR3 nucleotide sequence: TGTGCCAGCAGCGTAACCCGGACAGGATATGGCTACACCTTC.

The count of this clone is one. This chain links TRBV29-1 with TRBJ1-1; 11 bases map to TRBD1. The CDR3 runs to 12 residues. Germline V CDR1 and CDR2: SQVTM, ANQGSEA. After removal of 7 bases from V and 7 bases from J, the junction contained 5 bases not matched to a gene. The CDR3 DNA reads TGCAGCGAGGACAGGGGGCGAAATGAAGCTTTCTTT. This sequence encodes CSEDRGRNEAFF.

Comments on this clone: An end of the junction does not agree with germline; a read error may underlie this. This sequence joins TRBV15 and TRBJ2-5; 8 positions agree with TRBD1. This CDR3 has 14 residues. The germline gives CDR1 LNHNV, CDR2 YYDKDF (reference sequence). CDR3 coding DNA: TGTGCCACCAGGAGAGACAGGGGTGTGGAGACCCAGTACTTC. This codes for CATRRDRGVETQYF.

The chain has TRBV23-1 and TRBJ2-7; a weak D match, TRBD1 (6 bases). Being an ORF, TRBV23-1 has a function that is uncertain. Trimming cost V 1 base and J 5 bases, with 12 bases left between them. The CDR3 loop spans 14 amino acids. In DNA form, the CDR3 reads TGCGCCAGCAGTCAATACCCGACAGGAGACGAGCAGTACTTC. Translation: CASSQYPTGDEQYF.